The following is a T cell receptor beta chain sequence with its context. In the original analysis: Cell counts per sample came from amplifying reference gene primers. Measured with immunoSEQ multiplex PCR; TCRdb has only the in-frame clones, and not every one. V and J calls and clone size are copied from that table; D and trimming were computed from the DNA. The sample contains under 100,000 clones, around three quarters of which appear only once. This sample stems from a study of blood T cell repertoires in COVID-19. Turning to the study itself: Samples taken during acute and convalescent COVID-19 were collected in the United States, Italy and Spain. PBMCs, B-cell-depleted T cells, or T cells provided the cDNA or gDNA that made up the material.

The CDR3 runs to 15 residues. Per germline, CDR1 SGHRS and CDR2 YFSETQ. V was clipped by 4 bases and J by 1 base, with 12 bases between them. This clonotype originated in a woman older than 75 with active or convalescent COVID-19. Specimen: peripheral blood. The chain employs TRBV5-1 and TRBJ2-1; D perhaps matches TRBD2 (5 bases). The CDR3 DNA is TGCGCCAGCAGCCGTAGCGTGCAATCCTACAATGAGCAGTTCTTC. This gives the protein CASSRSVQSYNEQFF.